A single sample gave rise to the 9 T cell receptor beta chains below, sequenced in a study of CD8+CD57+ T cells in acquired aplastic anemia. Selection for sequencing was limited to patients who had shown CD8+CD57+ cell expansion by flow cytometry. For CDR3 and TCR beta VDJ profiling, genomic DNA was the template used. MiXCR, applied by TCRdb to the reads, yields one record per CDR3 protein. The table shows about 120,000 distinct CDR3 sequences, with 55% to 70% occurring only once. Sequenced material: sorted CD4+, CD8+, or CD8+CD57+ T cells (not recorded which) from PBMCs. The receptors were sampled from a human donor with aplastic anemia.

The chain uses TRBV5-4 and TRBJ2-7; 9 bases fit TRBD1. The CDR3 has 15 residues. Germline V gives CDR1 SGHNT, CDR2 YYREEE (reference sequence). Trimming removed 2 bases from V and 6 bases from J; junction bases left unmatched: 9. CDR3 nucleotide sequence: TGTGCCAGCAGCTTCGAGGGGACAGGGCTGTCCGAGCAGTACTTC. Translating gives CASSFEGTGLSEQYF.

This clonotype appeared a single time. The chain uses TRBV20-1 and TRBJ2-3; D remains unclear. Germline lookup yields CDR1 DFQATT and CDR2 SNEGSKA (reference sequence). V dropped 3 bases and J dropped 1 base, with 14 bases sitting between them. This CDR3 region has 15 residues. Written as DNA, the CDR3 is TGCAGTGCTAGGGCCCCTAAAGAAGGCACAGATACGCAGTATTTT. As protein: CSARAPKEGTDTQYF.

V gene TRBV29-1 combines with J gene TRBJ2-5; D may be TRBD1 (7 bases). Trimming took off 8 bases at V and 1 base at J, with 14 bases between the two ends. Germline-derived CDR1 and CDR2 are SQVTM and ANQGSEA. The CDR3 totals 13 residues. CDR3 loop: CSTAGQIQETQYF. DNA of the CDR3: TGCAGCACCGCGGGACAGATCCAAGAGACCCAGTACTTC.

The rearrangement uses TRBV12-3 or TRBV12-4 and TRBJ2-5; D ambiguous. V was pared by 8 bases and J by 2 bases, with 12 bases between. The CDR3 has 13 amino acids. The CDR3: CASVSRPQETQYF. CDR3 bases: TGTGCCAGCGTCAGCCGTCCACAAGAGACCCAGTACTTC.

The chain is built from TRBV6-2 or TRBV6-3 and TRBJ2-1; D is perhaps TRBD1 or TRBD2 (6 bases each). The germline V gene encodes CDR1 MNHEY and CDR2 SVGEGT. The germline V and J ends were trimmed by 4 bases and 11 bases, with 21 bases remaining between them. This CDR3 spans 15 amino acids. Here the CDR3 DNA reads TGTGCCAGCAGTTCCCTTCGACAGGCCGGGGGTAAGCAGTTCTTC. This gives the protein CASSSLRQAGGKQFF.

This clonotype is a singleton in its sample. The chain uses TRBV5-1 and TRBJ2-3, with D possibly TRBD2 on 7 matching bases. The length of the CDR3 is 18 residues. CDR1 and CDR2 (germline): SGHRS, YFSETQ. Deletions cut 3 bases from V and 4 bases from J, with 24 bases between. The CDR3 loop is CASSSLGGGQTRADTQYF. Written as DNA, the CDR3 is TGCGCCAGCAGCTCCTTGGGGGGGGGACAAACGCGCGCAGATACGCAGTATTTT. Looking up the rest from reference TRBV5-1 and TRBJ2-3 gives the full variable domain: KAGVTQTPRYLIKTRGQQVTLSCSPISGHRSVSWYQQTPGQGLQFLFEYFSETQRNKGNFPGRFSGRQFSNSRSEMNVSTLELGDSALYLCASSSLGGGQTRADTQYFGPGTRLTVL.

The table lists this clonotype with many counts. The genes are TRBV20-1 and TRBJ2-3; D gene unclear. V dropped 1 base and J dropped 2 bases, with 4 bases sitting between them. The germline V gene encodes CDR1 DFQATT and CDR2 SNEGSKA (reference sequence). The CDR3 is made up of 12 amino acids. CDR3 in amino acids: CSARVYTDTQYF. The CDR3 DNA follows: TGCAGTGCTAGAGTTTACACAGATACGCAGTATTTT.

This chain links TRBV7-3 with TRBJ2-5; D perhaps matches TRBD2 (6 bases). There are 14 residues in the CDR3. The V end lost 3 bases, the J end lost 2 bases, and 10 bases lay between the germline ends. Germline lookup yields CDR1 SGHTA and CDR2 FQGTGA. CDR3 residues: CASSFGGAQETQYF. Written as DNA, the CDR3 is TGTGCCAGCAGCTTCGGAGGGGCGCAAGAGACCCAGTACTTC.

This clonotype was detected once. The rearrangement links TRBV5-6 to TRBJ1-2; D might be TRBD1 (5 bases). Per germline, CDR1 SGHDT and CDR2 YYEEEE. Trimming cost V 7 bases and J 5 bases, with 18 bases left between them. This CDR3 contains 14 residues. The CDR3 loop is CASVPWGMGYGYTF. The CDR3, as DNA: TGTGCCAGCGTCCCGTGGGGCATGGGGTATGGCTACACCTTC.